A selection of T cell receptor beta chains follows, all from one sample in a study of CD8+ T cells in alopecia areata. Only in-frame clones appear in the TCRdb table, and some are missing; sequencing was by immunoSEQ multiplex PCR. The profile shows 150,000 or so clones, 70% to 90% of them singletons. The material was CD8+ T cells sorted from blood, obtained at week 4, from a patient treated with tofacitinib. These TCRs come from a human donor with alopecia areata. Each CDR3 is given with its conserved first and last residue. The order of the fields is J gene, clone size, V gene, CDR3 protein. Clone sizes are given selectively: once, few, many, or a class where the clone is expanded.

j_gene: TRBJ2-5; abundance: .; v_gene: TRBV29-1; CDR3aa: CSVDFPQETQYF
j_gene: TRBJ2-2; abundance: .; v_gene: TRBV5-6; CDR3aa: CASSLVVGAAGELFF
j_gene: TRBJ2-7; abundance: .; v_gene: TRBV6-5; CDR3aa: CASSSSTSGEIEQYF
j_gene: TRBJ1-1; abundance: .; v_gene: TRBV29-1; CDR3aa: CSVEDRMNTEAFF
j_gene: TRBJ1-1; abundance: once; v_gene: TRBV2; CDR3aa: CASSESLTAPPEAFF
j_gene: TRBJ2-7; abundance: .; v_gene: TRBV5-1; CDR3aa: CASSGGTGGYEQYF
j_gene: TRBJ2-2; abundance: .; v_gene: TRBV27; CDR3aa: CASSPRQINTGELFF
j_gene: TRBJ2-7; abundance: .; v_gene: TRBV29-1; CDR3aa: CSVEDSTYEQYF
j_gene: TRBJ2-7; abundance: .; v_gene: TRBV27; CDR3aa: CASSLDTNYEQYF
j_gene: TRBJ2-3; abundance: .; v_gene: TRBV25-1; CDR3aa: CASSDADTQYF
j_gene: TRBJ2-4; abundance: .; v_gene: TRBV7-9; CDR3aa: CASSPNMGIAKNIQYF
j_gene: TRBJ2-1; abundance: .; v_gene: TRBV7-3; CDR3aa: CASSQFGGEYNEQFF
j_gene: TRBJ2-5; abundance: .; v_gene: TRBV29-1; CDR3aa: CSVVGGVLWETQYF
j_gene: TRBJ1-5; abundance: .; v_gene: TRBV4-1; CDR3aa: CASSLSRSGNQPQHF
j_gene: TRBJ1-1; abundance: .; v_gene: TRBV27; CDR3aa: CASSRKEHTEAFF
j_gene: TRBJ1-1; abundance: .; v_gene: TRBV30; CDR3aa: CAWSGLNTEAFF
j_gene: TRBJ2-6; abundance: .; v_gene: TRBV13; CDR3aa: CASSSGRSGANVLTF
j_gene: TRBJ1-1; abundance: .; v_gene: TRBV7-2; CDR3aa: CASSFRTGNTEAFF
j_gene: TRBJ2-7; abundance: .; v_gene: TRBV29-1; CDR3aa: CSVDTGSSYEQYF
j_gene: TRBJ2-1; abundance: .; v_gene: TRBV19; CDR3aa: CASSLTPRGGNEQFF
j_gene: TRBJ2-1; abundance: .; v_gene: TRBV29-1; CDR3aa: CSVDLGGSYNEQFF
j_gene: TRBJ2-7; abundance: .; v_gene: TRBV7-6; CDR3aa: CASSLSYGLAYEQYF
j_gene: TRBJ1-1; abundance: .; v_gene: TRBV7-2; CDR3aa: CASSSALHGNTEAFF
j_gene: TRBJ2-3; abundance: .; v_gene: TRBV9; CDR3aa: CASSVVSGPTDTQYF
j_gene: TRBJ2-3; abundance: .; v_gene: TRBV9; CDR3aa: CASSEAGGPDTQYF
j_gene: TRBJ1-1; abundance: .; v_gene: TRBV27; CDR3aa: CASSTWGGLGTEAFF
j_gene: TRBJ2-1; abundance: .; v_gene: TRBV7-9; CDR3aa: CASTGSGTYNEQFF
j_gene: TRBJ2-1; abundance: .; v_gene: TRBV7-9; CDR3aa: CASSLRTSGPYNEQFF
j_gene: TRBJ2-7; abundance: .; v_gene: TRBV27; CDR3aa: CASKAGGVYEQYF
j_gene: TRBJ1-2; abundance: .; v_gene: TRBV5-1; CDR3aa: CASSLDRASNYGYTF
j_gene: TRBJ2-1; abundance: .; v_gene: TRBV29-1; CDR3aa: CSTTGGADNEQFF
j_gene: TRBJ2-3; abundance: .; v_gene: TRBV6-5; CDR3aa: CASRGVTDTQYF
j_gene: TRBJ1-5; abundance: .; v_gene: TRBV2; CDR3aa: CASGTGEGHQPQHF
j_gene: TRBJ1-1; abundance: .; v_gene: TRBV10-2; CDR3aa: CAGGSGTEAFF
j_gene: TRBJ1-2; abundance: .; v_gene: TRBV7-9; CDR3aa: CASSPRDAKPDGYTF